This passage covers 18 T cell receptor beta chains from one sample sequenced in a study of CD8 T cells in ankylosing spondylitis. TCRdb re-called the 5' RACE reads with MiXCR, one entry per CDR3 protein. The sample lists about 340,000 distinct CDR3 sequences, about 15% occurring once. The specimen sequenced was blood, either unsorted or a sorted T cell fraction (not recorded which). All receptors derive from a male donor with ankylosing spondylitis or in good health (not recorded which).

This clonotype was seen just once. This chain links TRBV19 with TRBJ2-6; D is possibly TRBD1 (6 bases). Germline values: CDR1 LNHDA, CDR2 SQIVND (reference sequence). The length of the CDR3 is 18 residues. Trimming stripped 1 base from V and 1 base from J, with 14 bases between. CDR3 protein: CASSIGQGLISGANVLTF. CDR3 nucleotide sequence: TGTGCCAGTAGTATAGGGCAGGGGTTAATTTCTGGGGCCAACGTCCTGACTTTC.

The V gene is TRBV20-1, the J gene TRBJ2-5; D is possibly TRBD2 (7 bases). This CDR3 is 15 amino acids long. From germline, CDR1 is DFQATT and CDR2 SNEGSKA (reference sequence). CDR3 in amino acids: CSVENRGGVKETQYF. DNA for the CDR3: TGCAGCGTGGAAAATAGGGGGGGAGTGAAAGAGACCCAGTACTTC.

The chain is built from TRBV11-2 and TRBJ2-1; a weak D match, TRBD2 (7 bases). V was pared by 0 bases and J by 4 bases, with 13 bases between. CDR3 size: 16 residues. Germline CDR1 and CDR2: SGHAT and FQNNGV. CDR3 DNA: TGTGCCAGCAGCTTAGAGGGGGGGGCAGTGTACAATGAGCAGTTCTTC. Encoded protein: CASSLEGGAVYNEQFF.

This clonotype was observed a few times. This rearrangement joins TRBV5-1 to TRBJ1-2; D ambiguous. This CDR3 is built from 14 residues. Deletions cut 0 bases from V and 5 bases from J, with 11 bases between. Germline V gene lookup returns CDR1 SGHRS and CDR2 YFSETQ. CDR3 in amino acids: CASSLGTAEYGYTF. In nucleotides, the CDR3 is TGCGCCAGCAGCTTGGGTACAGCGGAATATGGCTACACCTTC.

This clonotype has only a few counts. This sequence joins TRBV6-6 and TRBJ1-5; D is unresolved. Germline-derived CDR1 and CDR2 are MNHNY and SVGAGI (reference sequence). The V gene lost 2 bases and the J gene lost 8 bases, with 10 bases spanning the gap. The CDR3 has 13 residues. CDR3 sequence: CASSYEGREPQHF. CDR3 coding DNA: TGTGCCAGCAGTTACGAGGGTAGGGAGCCCCAGCATTTT.

This sequence joins TRBV3-1 and TRBJ2-5; 12 bases are a match to TRBD2. Trimming took 0 bases from V and 5 from J; bases not matched to a gene: 4. The length of the CDR3 is 16 residues. Germline V lookup: CDR1 LGHDT, CDR2 YNNKEL (reference sequence). CDR3 nucleotides: TGTGCCAGCAGCCAAGATGCTAGCGGGAGGGGTGAGACCCAGTACTTC. This gives the protein CASSQDASGRGETQYF.

The chain combines TRBV29-1 with TRBJ1-1; D may be TRBD1 (5 bases). The germline V gene encodes CDR1 SQVTM and CDR2 ANQGSEA. V was shortened by 2 bases and J by 5 bases, with 12 bases between the two germline ends. The length of the CDR3 is 13 residues. The CDR3 DNA is TGCAGCGTTGAAAGCGGGGCGCGGACTGAAGCTTTCTTT. Encoded protein: CSVESGARTEAFF. Filled out from reference TRBV29-1 and TRBJ1-1, the complete variable domain reads SAVISQKPSRDICQRGTSLTIQCQVDSQVTMMFWYRQQPGQSLTLIATANQGSEATYESGFVIDKFPISRPNLTFSTLTVSNMSPEDSSIYLCSVESGARTEAFFGQGTRLTVV.

This chain uses TRBV3-1 with TRBJ2-7; TRBD2 agrees at 12 bases. Per germline, CDR1 LGHDT and CDR2 YNNKEL (reference sequence). J gave up 1 base and V 4 bases, and 8 bases lay outside the gene matches. The CDR3 contains 17 residues. CDR3 residues: CASSLRTSGRRSYEQYF. CDR3 DNA: TGTGCCAGCAGCCTACGTACTAGCGGGAGGAGGTCCTACGAGCAGTACTTC.

This chain links TRBV24-1 with TRBJ2-2; no firm D call. Germline CDR1 and CDR2: KGHDR and SFDVKD. CDR3 length: 15 amino acids. Trimming took 5 bases from V and 4 from J, leaving 13 bases between them. CDR3 DNA: TGTGCCACCAGTGCTCCCGGCTACCCCACCGGGGAGCTGTTTTTT. Translation: CATSAPGYPTGELFF.

This clonotype was detected ten times or more. The gene calls are TRBV3-1 and TRBJ1-1, with D tentatively TRBD1 (6 bases). Germline V gives CDR1 LGHDT, CDR2 YNNKEL (reference sequence). Trimming left V 2 bases short and J 6 bases short, with 19 bases between. The CDR3 covers 16 residues. CDR3 bases: TGTGCCAGCAGCCAAACAATGACAGGTGGCGAGGCTGAAGCTTTCTTT. It specifies CASSQTMTGGEAEAFF.

This clonotype was detected only a few times. The chain carries TRBV9 and TRBJ2-1; 7 positions agree with TRBD2. V gave up 3 bases and J gave up 3 bases; unmatched junction bases: 6. The germline V gene has CDR1 SGDLS and CDR2 YYNGEE. CDR3 size: 15 residues. This chain's CDR3 is CASSAGLGSYNEQFF. The CDR3 DNA follows: TGTGCCAGCAGCGCAGGACTAGGAAGCTACAATGAGCAGTTCTTC.

The chain joins TRBV7-2 to TRBJ2-4; no firm D call. This CDR3 region has 14 residues. The V end lost 1 base, the J end lost 1 base, and 5 bases lay between the germline ends. Germline V gives CDR1 SGHTA, CDR2 FQGNSA. CDR3 nucleotides: TGTGCCAGCAGCTTAGGGATGGCCAAAAACATTCAGTACTTC. Translated: CASSLGMAKNIQYF.

The V and J genes are TRBV5-1 and TRBJ2-1; D is perhaps TRBD1 or TRBD2 (5 bases each). The germline CDR1 and CDR2 sequences are SGHRS and YFSETQ. Trimming shortened V by 4 bases and J by 1 base, and 18 bases separated the two germline ends. This CDR3 is 17 amino acids long. The CDR3 reads CASSLPPDGASYNEQFF. The CDR3 coding sequence is TGCGCCAGCAGCCTACCCCCCGACGGGGCTTCCTACAATGAGCAGTTCTTC.

This sequence joins TRBV20-1 and TRBJ2-1, with D possibly matching TRBD1 (5 bases). There are 15 residues in the CDR3. The V gene lost 5 bases and the J gene lost 8 bases, with 22 bases spanning the gap. CDR1 DFQATT and CDR2 SNEGSKA come from the germline V gene (reference sequence). The CDR3: CSAGPGQSPFDEQFF. As DNA, the CDR3 is TGCAGTGCTGGACCTGGACAATCCCCCTTCGATGAGCAGTTCTTC.

This chain uses TRBV7-9 with TRBJ1-1, with D perhaps TRBD1 (6 bases). The CDR3 has 14 residues. Trimming cost V 6 bases and J 0 bases, with 11 bases left between them. Germline V lookup: CDR1 SEHNR, CDR2 FQNEAQ (reference sequence). For the CDR3, the DNA is TGTGCCAGCAGGCCCGGACAGTTGAACACTGAAGCTTTCTTT. Protein sequence: CASRPGQLNTEAFF.

V usage is TRBV20-1 and J usage is TRBJ2-1, with TRBD2 matching 13 bases. The CDR3 runs to 14 residues. The junction had 8 bases not matched to a gene; V was cut back by 8 bases and J by 7 bases. The V gene's germline CDR1 is DFQATT and CDR2 SNEGSKA (reference sequence). The CDR3 DNA follows: TGCAGTCGACTAGCGGGGGGATGGGGGAATGAGCAGTTCTTC. Translating it yields CSRLAGGWGNEQFF.

This chain uses TRBV5-6 with TRBJ2-5, with D tentatively TRBD2 (6 bases). This CDR3 comprises 13 residues. CDR1 and CDR2 from the germline V gene are SGHDT and YYEEEE. V was pared by 4 bases and J by 1 base, with 8 bases between. The CDR3 region has the DNA TGTGCCAGCAGCGCGGGGCCCCAAGAGACCCAGTACTTC. Translated: CASSAGPQETQYF.

This CDR3 is CASRTGGSYNEQFF. In DNA form, the CDR3 reads TGTGCCAGCCGTACAGGAGGCTCCTACAATGAGCAGTTCTTC. This chain joins TRBV6-1 and TRBJ2-1, with D perhaps given as TRBD1 or TRBD2 (5 bases each). V was shortened by 8 bases and J by 0 bases, with 11 bases between the two germline ends. CDR1 is MNHNS, CDR2 SASEGT, per germline. The CDR3 has 14 residues.